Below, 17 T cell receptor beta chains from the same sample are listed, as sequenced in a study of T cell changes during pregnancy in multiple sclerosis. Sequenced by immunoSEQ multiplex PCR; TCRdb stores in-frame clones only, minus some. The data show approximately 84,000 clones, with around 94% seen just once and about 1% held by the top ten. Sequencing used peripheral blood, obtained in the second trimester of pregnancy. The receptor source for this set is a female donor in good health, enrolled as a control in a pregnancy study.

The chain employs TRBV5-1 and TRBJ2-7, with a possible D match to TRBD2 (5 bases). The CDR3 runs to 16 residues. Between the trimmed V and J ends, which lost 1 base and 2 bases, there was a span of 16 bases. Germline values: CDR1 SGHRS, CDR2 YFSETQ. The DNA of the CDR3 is TGCGCCAGCAGCTTGCTTTCGGCGGAGGTCACCTACGAGCAGTACTTC. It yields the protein CASSLLSAEVTYEQYF.

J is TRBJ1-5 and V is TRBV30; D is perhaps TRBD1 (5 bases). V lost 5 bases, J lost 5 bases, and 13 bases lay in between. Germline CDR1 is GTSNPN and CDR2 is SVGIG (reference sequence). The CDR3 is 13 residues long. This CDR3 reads CAWGATDYQPQHF. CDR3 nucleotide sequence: TGTGCCTGGGGGGCGACGGATTATCAGCCCCAGCATTTT.

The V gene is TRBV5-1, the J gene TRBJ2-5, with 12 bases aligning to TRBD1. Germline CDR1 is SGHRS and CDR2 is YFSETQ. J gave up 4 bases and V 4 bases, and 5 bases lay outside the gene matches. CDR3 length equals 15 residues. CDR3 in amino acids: CASSAGQGAPETQYF. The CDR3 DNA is TGCGCCAGCAGCGCGGGACAGGGGGCCCCAGAGACCCAGTACTTC.

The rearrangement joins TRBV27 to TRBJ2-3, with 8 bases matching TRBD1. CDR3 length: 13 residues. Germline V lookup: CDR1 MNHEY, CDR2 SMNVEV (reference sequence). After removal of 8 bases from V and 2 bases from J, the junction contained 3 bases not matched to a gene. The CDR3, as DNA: TGTGCCAGCGTGGACAGGGTCACAGATACGCAGTATTTT. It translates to CASVDRVTDTQYF.

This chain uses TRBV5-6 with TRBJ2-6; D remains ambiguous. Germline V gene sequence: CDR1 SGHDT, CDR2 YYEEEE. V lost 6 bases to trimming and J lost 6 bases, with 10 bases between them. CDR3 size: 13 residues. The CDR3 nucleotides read TGTGCCAGCACCCCAACAGAGGCCAACGTCCTGACTTTC. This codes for CASTPTEANVLTF.

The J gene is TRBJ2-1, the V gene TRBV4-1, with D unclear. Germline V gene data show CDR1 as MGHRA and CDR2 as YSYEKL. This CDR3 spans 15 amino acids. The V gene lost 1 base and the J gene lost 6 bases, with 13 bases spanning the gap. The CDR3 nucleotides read TGCGCCAGCAGCCAAGGATTCGGAGTTCGCAATGAGCAGTTCTTC. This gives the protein CASSQGFGVRNEQFF.

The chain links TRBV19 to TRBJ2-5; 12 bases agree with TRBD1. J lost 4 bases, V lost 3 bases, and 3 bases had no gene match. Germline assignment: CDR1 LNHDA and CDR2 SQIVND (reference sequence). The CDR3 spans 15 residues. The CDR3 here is CASSIRDRGLETQYF. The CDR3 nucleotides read TGTGCCAGTAGTATCCGGGACAGGGGGCTAGAGACCCAGTACTTC.

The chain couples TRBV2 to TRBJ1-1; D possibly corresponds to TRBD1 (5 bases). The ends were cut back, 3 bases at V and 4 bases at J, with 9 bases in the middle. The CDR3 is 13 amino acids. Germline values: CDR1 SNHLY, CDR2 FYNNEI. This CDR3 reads CASSDLGGTEAFF. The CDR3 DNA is TGTGCCAGCAGTGACTTGGGGGGCACTGAAGCTTTCTTT. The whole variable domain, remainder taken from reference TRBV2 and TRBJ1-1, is EPEVTQTPSHQVTQMGQEVILRCVPISNHLYFYWYRQILGQKVEFLVSFYNNEISEKSEIFDDQFSVERPDGSNFTLKIRSTKLEDSAMYFCASSDLGGTEAFFGQGTRLTVV.

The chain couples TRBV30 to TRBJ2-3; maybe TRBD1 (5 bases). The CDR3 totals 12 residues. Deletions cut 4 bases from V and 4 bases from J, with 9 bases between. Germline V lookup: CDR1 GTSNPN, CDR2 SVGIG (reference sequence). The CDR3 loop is CAWTTRADTQYF. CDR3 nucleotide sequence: TGTGCCTGGACAACCAGGGCAGATACGCAGTATTTT.

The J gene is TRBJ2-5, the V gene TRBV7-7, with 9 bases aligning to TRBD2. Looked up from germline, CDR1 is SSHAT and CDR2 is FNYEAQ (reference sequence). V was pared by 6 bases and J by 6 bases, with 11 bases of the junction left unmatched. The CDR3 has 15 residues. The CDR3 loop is CASSSGLALKQTQYF. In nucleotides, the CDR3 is TGTGCCAGCAGTTCCGGACTAGCGCTTAAGCAGACCCAGTACTTC.

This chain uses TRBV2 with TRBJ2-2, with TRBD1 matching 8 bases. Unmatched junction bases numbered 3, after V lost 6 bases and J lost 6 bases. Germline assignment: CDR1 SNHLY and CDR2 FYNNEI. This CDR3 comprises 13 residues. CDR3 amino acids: CASRDREAGELFF. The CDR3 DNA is TGTGCCAGCAGGGACAGGGAGGCCGGGGAGCTGTTTTTT.

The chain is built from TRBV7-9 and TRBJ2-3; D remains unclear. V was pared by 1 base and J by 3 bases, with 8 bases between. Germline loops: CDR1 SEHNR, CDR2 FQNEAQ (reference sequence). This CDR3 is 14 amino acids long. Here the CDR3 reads CASSLVSETDTQYF. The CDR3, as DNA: TGTGCCAGCAGCTTAGTTTCGGAGACAGATACGCAGTATTTT.

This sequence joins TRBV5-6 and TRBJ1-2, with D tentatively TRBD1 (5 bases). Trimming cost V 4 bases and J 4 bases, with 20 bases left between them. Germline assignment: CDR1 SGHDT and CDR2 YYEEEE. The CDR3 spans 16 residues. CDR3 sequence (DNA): TGTGCCAGCAGCCTGTCGGACACACTATTGGGCTATGGCTACACCTTC. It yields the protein CASSLSDTLLGYGYTF.

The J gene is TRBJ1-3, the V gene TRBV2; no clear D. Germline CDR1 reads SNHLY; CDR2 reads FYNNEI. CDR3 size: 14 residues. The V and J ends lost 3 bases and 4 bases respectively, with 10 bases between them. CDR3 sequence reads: CASSDITSGNTIYF. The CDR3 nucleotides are TGTGCCAGCAGTGATATAACATCAGGAAACACCATATATTTT.

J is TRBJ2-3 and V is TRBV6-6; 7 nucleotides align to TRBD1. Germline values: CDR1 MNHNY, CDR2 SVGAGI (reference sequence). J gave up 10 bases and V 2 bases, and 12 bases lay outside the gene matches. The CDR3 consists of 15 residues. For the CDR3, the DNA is TGTGCCAGCAGTTACCGAGATTTACAGGGGACCCCGCAGTATTTT. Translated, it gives CASSYRDLQGTPQYF.

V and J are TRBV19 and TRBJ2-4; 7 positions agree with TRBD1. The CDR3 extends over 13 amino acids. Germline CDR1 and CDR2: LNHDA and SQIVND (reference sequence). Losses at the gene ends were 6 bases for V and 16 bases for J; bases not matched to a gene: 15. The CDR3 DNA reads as TGTGCCAGTAGCTATGCAACCGGGACAGTCTCCTACTTC. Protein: CASSYATGTVSYF.

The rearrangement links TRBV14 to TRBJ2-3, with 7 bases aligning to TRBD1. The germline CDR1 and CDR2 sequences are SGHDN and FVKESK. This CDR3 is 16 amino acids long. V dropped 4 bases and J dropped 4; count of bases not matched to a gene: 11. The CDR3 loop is CASSPPRGRGADTQYF. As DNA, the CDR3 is TGTGCCAGCAGCCCCCCTAGGGGGCGAGGAGCAGATACGCAGTATTTT.